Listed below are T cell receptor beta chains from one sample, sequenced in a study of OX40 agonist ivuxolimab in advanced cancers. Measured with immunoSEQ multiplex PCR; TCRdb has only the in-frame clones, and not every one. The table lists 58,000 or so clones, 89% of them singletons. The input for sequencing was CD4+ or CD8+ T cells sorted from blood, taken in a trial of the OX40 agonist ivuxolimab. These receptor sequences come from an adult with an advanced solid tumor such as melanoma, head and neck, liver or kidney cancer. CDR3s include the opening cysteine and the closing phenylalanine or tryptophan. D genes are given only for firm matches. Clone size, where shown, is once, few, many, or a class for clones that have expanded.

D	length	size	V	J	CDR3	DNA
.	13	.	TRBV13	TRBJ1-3	CASSPQTGNTIYF	TGTGCCAGCAGCCCCCAGACAGGAAACACCATATATTTT
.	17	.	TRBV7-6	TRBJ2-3	CASSLRPGRGSTDTQYF	TGTGCCAGCAGCTTGCGGCCGGGGCGGGGTAGCACAGATACGCAGTATTTT
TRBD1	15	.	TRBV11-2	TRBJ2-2	CASSFRQGEAGELFF	TGTGCCAGCAGCTTCCGACAGGGGGAGGCCGGGGAGCTGTTTTTT
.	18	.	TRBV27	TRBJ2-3	CASSLQGVGRSSTDTQYF	TGTGCCAGCAGTTTACAGGGGGTAGGGAGGTCTAGCACAGATACGCAGTATTTT
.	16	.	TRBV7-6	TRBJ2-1	CASSLVEVNSYNEQFF	TGTGCCAGCAGCTTAGTCGAGGTGAACTCCTACAATGAGCAGTTCTTC
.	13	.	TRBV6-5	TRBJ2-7	CASRSQATYEQYF	TGTGCCAGCAGGTCTCAGGCTACCTACGAGCAGTACTTC
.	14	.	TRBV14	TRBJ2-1	CASSQEMKGDEQFF	TGTGCCAGCAGCCAAGAAATGAAGGGAGATGAGCAGTTCTTC
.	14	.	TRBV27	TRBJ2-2	CASSFARTTGELFF	TGTGCCAGCAGTTTCGCGAGGACCACCGGGGAGCTGTTTTTT
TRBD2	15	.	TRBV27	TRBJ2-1	CASSSGTSGNNEQFF	TGTGCCAGCAGTTCCGGGACTAGCGGGAACAATGAGCAGTTCTTC
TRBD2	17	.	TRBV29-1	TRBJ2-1	CSVEGTSGSAAYNEQFF	TGCAGCGTTGAAGGGACTAGCGGGAGCGCCGCCTACAATGAGCAGTTCTTC
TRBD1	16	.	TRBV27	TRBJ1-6	CASTHIPGTDNSPLHF	TGTGCCAGCACTCACATCCCCGGGACAGATAATTCACCCCTCCACTTT
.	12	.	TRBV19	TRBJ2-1	CASWTDYNEQFF	TGTGCCTCGTGGACGGACTACAATGAGCAGTTCTTC
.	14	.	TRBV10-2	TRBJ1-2	CASSDGEAFYGYTF	TGCGCCAGCAGTGATGGAGAGGCCTTCTATGGCTACACCTTC
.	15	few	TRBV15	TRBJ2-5	CATSRGFIPKETQYF	TGTGCCACCAGCAGAGGTTTTATCCCAAAAGAGACCCAGTACTTC
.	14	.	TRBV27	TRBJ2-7	CASSSTTESYEQYF	TGTGCCAGCAGTTCCACTACAGAAAGCTACGAGCAGTACTTC
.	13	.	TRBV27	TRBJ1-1	CASSFTMNTEAFF	TGTGCCAGCAGTTTTACTATGAACACTGAAGCTTTCTTT
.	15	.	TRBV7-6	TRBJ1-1	CASSSYLPENTEAFF	TGTGCCAGCAGCTCCTACTTGCCGGAGAACACTGAAGCTTTCTTT
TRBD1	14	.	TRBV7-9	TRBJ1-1	CASRAQTGFTEAFF	TGTGCCAGCAGAGCCCAGACAGGGTTCACTGAAGCTTTCTTT
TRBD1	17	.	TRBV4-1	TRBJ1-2	CASSQDPETGLYYGYTF	TGCGCCAGCAGCCAAGATCCGGAGACAGGGCTCTATTATGGCTACACCTTC
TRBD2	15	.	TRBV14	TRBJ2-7	CASSPRVSGRHEQYF	TGTGCCAGCAGCCCTCGAGTGAGCGGGAGACACGAGCAGTACTTC
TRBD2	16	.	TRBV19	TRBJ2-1	CASKPGLAGFYNEQFF	TGTGCCAGTAAACCGGGACTAGCGGGATTTTACAATGAGCAGTTCTTC
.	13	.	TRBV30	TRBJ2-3	CAWSVDGTDTQYF	TGTGCCTGGAGTGTAGACGGCACAGATACGCAGTATTTT
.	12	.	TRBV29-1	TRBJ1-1	CSVEGQYTEAFF	TGCAGCGTTGAAGGACAGTACACTGAAGCTTTCTTT
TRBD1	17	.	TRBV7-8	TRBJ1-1	CASSFPEAGTDNTEAFF	TGTGCCAGCAGCTTCCCCGAAGCCGGGACAGACAACACTGAAGCTTTCTTT
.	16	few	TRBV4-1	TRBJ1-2	CASSQVSWDTAYGYTF	TGCGCCAGCAGCCAAGTAAGTTGGGACACGGCCTATGGCTACACCTTC
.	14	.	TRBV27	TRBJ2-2	CASSFLGETGELFF	TGTGCCAGCAGTTTCTTAGGGGAGACCGGGGAGCTGTTTTTT
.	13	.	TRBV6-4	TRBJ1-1	CASSWAVNTEAFF	TGTGCCAGCAGTTGGGCTGTGAACACTGAAGCTTTCTTT
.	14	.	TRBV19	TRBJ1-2	CASSPGGGLVGYTF	TGTGCCAGTAGTCCCGGCGGGGGGCTTGTTGGCTACACCTTC
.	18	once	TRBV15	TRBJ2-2	CATSRGLTGTENTGELFF	TGTGCCACCAGCAGGGGGCTAACCGGGACGGAGAACACCGGGGAGCTGTTTTTT
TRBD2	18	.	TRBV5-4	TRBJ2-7	CASSLPGSPGLAGFEQYF	TGTGCCAGCAGCTTGCCCGGTAGTCCAGGACTAGCGGGATTCGAGCAGTACTTC
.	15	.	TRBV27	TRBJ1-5	CASSLGRGPNQPQHF	TGTGCCAGCAGTTTAGGGCGGGGCCCCAATCAGCCCCAGCATTTT
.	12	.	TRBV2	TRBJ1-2	CASIDRNYGYTF	TGTGCCAGCATTGACAGAAACTATGGCTACACCTTC
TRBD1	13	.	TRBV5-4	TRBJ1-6	CASSRDRDSPLHF	TGTGCCAGCAGCCGCGACAGGGATTCACCCCTCCACTTT
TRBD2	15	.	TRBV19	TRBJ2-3	CASSPLAGVTDTQYF	TGTGCCAGTAGCCCCCTAGCGGGGGTGACCGATACGCAGTATTTT
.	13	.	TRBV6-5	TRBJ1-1	CASSTSVGTEAFF	.
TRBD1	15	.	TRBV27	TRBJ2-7	CASSFGTGGPYEQYF	TGTGCCAGCAGTTTCGGGACAGGGGGCCCCTACGAGCAGTACTTC
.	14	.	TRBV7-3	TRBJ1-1	CASSPGPSDTEAFF	TGTGCCAGCAGCCCGGGACCCTCAGACACTGAAGCTTTCTTT
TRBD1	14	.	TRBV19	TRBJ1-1	CASSTRTGLFEAFF	TGTGCCAGTAGTACGCGGACAGGTTTGTTTGAAGCTTTCTTT
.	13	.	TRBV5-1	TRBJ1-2	CASSLPDLYGYTF	TGCGCCAGCAGCTTGCCGGACCTCTATGGCTACACCTTC
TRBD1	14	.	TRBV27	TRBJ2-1	CASSDRGIHNEQFF	TGTGCCAGCAGTGACAGGGGGATACACAATGAGCAGTTCTTC
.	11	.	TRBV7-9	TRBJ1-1	CASSAGAGAFF	TGTGCCAGCAGCGCGGGGGCGGGAGCTTTCTTT
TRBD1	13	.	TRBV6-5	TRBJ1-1	CASSPDRATEAFF	TGTGCCAGCAGTCCCGACAGGGCCACTGAAGCTTTCTTT
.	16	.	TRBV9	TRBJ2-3	CASSVSASRPRDTQYF	TGTGCCAGCAGCGTAAGTGCTAGCAGGCCCCGGGATACGCAGTATTTT
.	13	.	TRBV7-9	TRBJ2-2	CARTGPNTGELFF	TGTGCCAGGACGGGTCCGAACACCGGGGAGCTGTTTTTT
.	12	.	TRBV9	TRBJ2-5	CASSPGRETQYF	TGTGCCAGCAGTCCAGGACGTGAGACCCAGTACTTC
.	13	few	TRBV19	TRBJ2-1	CASSIPVYNEQFF	TGTGCCAGTAGTATCCCAGTCTACAATGAGCAGTTCTTC
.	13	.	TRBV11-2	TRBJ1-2	CASSFEGNYGYTF	TGTGCCAGCAGCTTTGAGGGGAACTATGGCTACACCTTC
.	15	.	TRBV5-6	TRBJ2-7	CASSLAGASYYEQYF	TGTGCCAGCAGCTTGGCTGGGGCTTCTTACTACGAGCAGTACTTC
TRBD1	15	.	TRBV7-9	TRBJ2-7	CASSHRDRGAYEQYF	TGTGCCAGCAGCCACCGGGACAGGGGAGCCTACGAGCAGTACTTC
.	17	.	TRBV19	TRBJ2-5	CASSMIIQGTPQETQYF	TGTGCCAGTAGTATGATTATACAGGGGACTCCCCAAGAGACCCAGTACTTC
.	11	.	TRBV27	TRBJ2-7	CASSSRYEQYF	TGTGCCAGCAGTTCCCGGTACGAGCAGTATTTC
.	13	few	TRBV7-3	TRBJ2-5	CASSLQGQETQYF	TGTGCCAGCAGCTTACAGGGGCAAGAGACCCAGTACTTC
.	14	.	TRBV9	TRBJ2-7	CASSVGGIDYEQYF	TGTGCCAGCAGCGTAGGGGGTATAGACTACGAGCAGTACTTC
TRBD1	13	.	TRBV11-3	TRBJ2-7	CASSIRQGYEQYF	TGTGCCAGCAGCATCCGACAGGGGTACGAGCAGTACTTC